This T cell receptor beta chain was observed in a study of blood T cell repertoires in COVID-19. Looking at the study overall: The origin of the acute and convalescent COVID-19 samples was the United States, Italy and Spain.

V was clipped by 0 bases and J by 7 bases, with 10 bases between them. CDR3 length equals 14 residues. Germline V CDR1 and CDR2: SGHRS, YFSETQ. Original processing notes: Estimation of nucleated cell counts was performed using reference gene primer amplification. Clones were sequenced by immunoSEQ multiplex PCR, and TCRdb holds only the in-frame ones, with some missing. Clonal size and the V and J genes are those of that table, whereas D and trimming came from the DNA. Here the sample spans fewer than 200,000 clones, about four fifths being singletons. The chain links TRBV5-1 to TRBJ2-2; D may be TRBD2 (5 bases). The sequenced sample consisted of peripheral blood. The TCR sequence derives from a man between 65 and 79 years old with active or convalescent COVID-19. The CDR3 nucleotides are TGCGCCAGCAGCTTGGATCGGGGTAACGGGGAGCTGTTTTTT. This translates into CASSLDRGNGELFF.